This T cell receptor beta chain emerged from a study of T cells after yellow fever vaccination. V lost 4 bases, J lost 0 bases, and 14 bases lay in between. Germline CDR1 SGHRS, CDR2 YFSETQ. The length of the CDR3 is 16 residues. This clonotype was seen a few times. MiXCR, applied by TCRdb to the 5' RACE reads, yields one record per CDR3 protein. There are a few hundred thousand distinct CDR3 sequences in the sample; around 17% occur only once, and roughly 17% lies in the top ten. The sample here was PBMCs, taken 5 days after the first yellow fever vaccination. This TCR came from a man aged 18 to 30 who received the YFV17D yellow fever vaccine. The chain joins TRBV5-1 to TRBJ1-3; tentatively, D is TRBD1 (5 bases). The CDR3 spells CASSDQPDISGNTIYF. The DNA for the CDR3 is TGCGCCAGCAGCGATCAGCCGGACATCTCTGGAAACACCATATATTTT.